One TCR beta chain is described in this entry. The antigen it recognizes is unknown. No clone much larger than this one lies a single base away; base qualities are absent. The immunoSEQ Assay, a bias-controlled multiplex PCR, was used to amplify TCRbeta CDR3 regions from genomic DNA. The authors' pipeline ran thus. Within the assay, amplification of reference gene primers was used to estimate how many nucleated cells each sample contained. Sequence reads were collapsed and filtered to measure the absolute abundance of every unique TCRbeta CDR3 rearrangement. Productive Simpson clonality was computed per sample as the square root of Simpson's diversity index over productive rearrangements. In TCRdb, the immuneACCESS table is reduced to in-frame sequences with V and J assigned. These tables do not hold every clone; where another copy was compared, an unresolved V gene accounts for under half, and the others remain unexplained. D and trimming were read from the DNA, whereas the V and J calls and clone size are those reported in that table. The sample contains about 340,000 clones, 83% of them found a single time. Of the sample, 2.5% to 3% is held by the ten largest clones.

Whole blood was collected in K2EDTA tubes by collaborating institutions according to the institutions' own protocols. For TCRbeta analysis, collaborators shipped samples in one of three forms: frozen whole blood, isolated PBMCs, or DNA extracted from either of those sample types. The sample originates from a study of blood T cell repertoires in COVID-19 (dated by TCRdb to the early 2020s). Regarding the complete study: Samples covering the acute and convalescent phases of COVID-19 were provided by collaborators in the United States, Italy and Spain. Where available, HLA class I and class II types were obtained from metadata supplied by the sample provider rather than from assay-based typing. The sample metadata nearly always contained a de-identified subject ID, COVID-19 status, age in years and sex. Deeply sampled blood TCRbeta repertoires from subjects exposed to, actively infected with, or recovered from COVID-19 were included in the dataset. A freely available public database, intended as a resource for researchers studying the immune response to SARS-CoV-2, is where the repertoires were released. The prospective study material was composed of cDNA or gDNA derived from T cells, B-cell-depleted T cells, or PBMCs. The samples were drawn from the first 160 participants of the ongoing ImmuneRACE study and from 1,254 subjects provided by 6 global collaborators.

Between the V and J ends, shortened by 1 base and 1 base respectively, the junction contains 10 bases. The CDR3 sequence holds 15 residues, the cysteine and phenylalanine included. The entry retains the CDR3 DNA only, 45 bases that are in frame from base 1. CDR1 and CDR2, looked up from the germline V gene, are LGHNA and YNFKEQ. Results and caveats for the whole study, not just this receptor: The amount of clinical and demographic metadata varied by source and participant and was provided uncurated.

The sample comprised peripheral blood. The TCR sequence derives from a man aged 25-45 years with active or convalescent COVID-19. This chain joins TRBV4-2 to TRBJ1-1; D gene: possibly TRBD1, on 6 matching bases. The CDR3 region has the sequence CASSQVQGPNTEAFF. The DNA is as follows: TGTGCCAGCAGCCAAGTCCAGGGGCCGAACACTGAAGCTTTCTTT.